Sequencing of this TCR beta chain was carried out in a study of PD-1 blockade in classical Hodgkin lymphoma. Method: immunoSEQ multiplex PCR; TCRdb's copy keeps in-frame clones and lacks some. The sample contains 43,000 or so clones, around nine tenths of which appear only once. A remark on this clone: Its antigen is not identified.

Whole-study findings and limits: TCR diversity rose significantly by C4D1 in CD4+ but not CD8+ cells. Patients newly diagnosed and complete responders had comparable baseline diversity. Reasons behind the repertoire differences stay unclear, perhaps disease activity or earlier therapy.

V was pared by 5 bases and J by 4 bases, with 7 bases of the junction left unmatched. This CDR3 is 16 amino acids long. Germline V gene lookup returns CDR1 SGHTA and CDR2 FQGTGA. Each patient's relapse followed autologous stem cell transplantation, and brentuximab vedotin exposure varied. This receptor was taken from a human donor with classical Hodgkin lymphoma. J is TRBJ2-6 and V is TRBV7-3, with 8 bases fitting TRBD1. Sequences were derived from peripheral blood mononuclear cells (PBMCs), sampled at baseline. The DNA for the CDR3 is TGTGCCAGCAGCCCCAGACAGGGGTCGGGGGCCAACGTCCTGACTTTC. This encodes CASSPRQGSGANVLTF.